One and the same sample provided the 25 T cell receptor beta chains below, sequenced in a study of spatial heterogeneity in lung cancer (dated by TCRdb to about 2019). What this sample's time point label stands for: sample taken at primary tumor resection. Without any cell sorting, TCR sequencing was performed on whole RNA extracted either from tumor and nontumor lung tissue or from cryopreserved PBMC samples. Library preparation employed 5' RACE. Sequenced using a NextSeq 500. TCRdb itself trimmed the public reads at Q25 with fastp, ran MiXCR and retained productive beta chains. Every entry covers one CDR3 protein and lists the most common genes and DNA from its rows. A total of tens of thousands of distinct CDR3 sequences appear in this sample, approximately 12% of them only once. The ten most abundant clones make up about two fifths of the sample. This material consisted of PBMCs, taken at surgery. The receptors stem from a male donor with early-stage non-small cell lung cancer.

This clonotype has just a few counts. CDR3: CASSRGVISYEQYF. DNA for the CDR3: TGTGCCAGCAGTCGGGGCGTGATTTCCTACGAGCAGTACTTC. This chain joins TRBV12-3 or TRBV12-4 and TRBJ2-7; D may match TRBD1 or TRBD2 (5 bases each). The CDR3 is 14 residues long. V lost 5 bases, J lost 1 base, and 12 bases lay in between.

This clonotype was recorded a few times. This sequence joins TRBV20-1 and TRBJ2-7; tentative D call: TRBD1 (5 bases). The germline gives CDR1 DFQATT, CDR2 SNEGSKA (reference sequence). This CDR3 spans 11 amino acids. Trimming stripped 7 bases from V and 3 bases from J, with 10 bases between. The CDR3 DNA reads as TGCAGTGTAACTCAGGGCTACGAGCAGTACTTC. Protein product: CSVTQGYEQYF.

Ten or more counts support this clonotype. The chain is built from TRBV11-2 and TRBJ2-1, with 7 nucleotides matching TRBD1. CDR1 and CDR2 (germline): SGHAT, FQNNGV. The V gene end was trimmed by 5 bases and the J gene end by 5 bases; junction bases not matched to a gene: 3. The CDR3 length is 13 residues. The CDR3 nucleotides read TGTGCCAGCAGCCTGGGACAGCACAATGAGCAGTTCTTC. This sequence encodes CASSLGQHNEQFF.

This clonotype appeared a few times. The rearrangement joins TRBV20-1 to TRBJ2-1, with 10 bases aligning to TRBD2. Germline CDR1 DFQATT, CDR2 SNEGSKA (reference sequence). This CDR3 contains 13 residues. The V gene end was trimmed by 5 bases and the J gene end by 6 bases; junction bases not matched to a gene: 4. The CDR3 here is CSAPLAGVNEQFF. DNA of the CDR3: TGCAGTGCTCCCCTAGCGGGAGTCAATGAGCAGTTCTTC.

The chain combines TRBV28 with TRBJ2-7, with 8 bases aligning to TRBD1. The CDR3 is made up of 15 amino acids. Germline trimming cut 5 bases from V and 1 base from J; bases unmatched to any gene: 7. Germline V gives CDR1 MDHEN, CDR2 SYDVKM. In DNA, the CDR3 is TGTGCCAGCAGTCCAGGGGGCAGGGGGTCCTACGAGCAGTACTTC. Translated: CASSPGGRGSYEQYF.

V usage is TRBV20-1 and J usage is TRBJ2-2, with TRBD2 identical over 11 bases. V shed 3 bases, J shed 4 bases, and the junction held 4 bases outside the gene matches. CDR1 and CDR2 (germline): DFQATT, SNEGSKA (reference sequence). The length of the CDR3 is 15 residues. The CDR3 nucleotides are TGCAGTGCTAGGCCGGGACTAGCGGCCACCGGGGAGCTGTTTTTT. Translation: CSARPGLAATGELFF.

The gene calls are TRBV20-1 and TRBJ1-4, with 8 positions matching TRBD1. This CDR3 is built from 17 residues. With V trimmed by 5 bases and J by 3 bases, 14 bases remained unmatched. Germline lookup yields CDR1 DFQATT and CDR2 SNEGSKA (reference sequence). The CDR3 is CSARPGQVVLANEKLFF. CDR3 DNA sequence: TGCAGTGCTCGACCGGGACAGGTTGTGTTGGCTAATGAAAAACTGTTTTTT.

This clonotype has a handful of counts. The V call is TRBV28, the J call TRBJ2-7; tentatively, D is TRBD1 (6 bases). Looked up from germline, CDR1 is MDHEN and CDR2 is SYDVKM. This CDR3 spans 13 amino acids. The V end was cut by 6 bases, the J end by 2 bases, with 11 bases between. The CDR3 DNA reads as TGTGCCAGCAGCCGCGGACAGCCCTACGAGCAGTACTTC. It yields the protein CASSRGQPYEQYF.

This clonotype has just a few counts. The rearrangement joins TRBV12-3 or TRBV12-4 to TRBJ2-2, with a possible D match to TRBD2 (5 bases). The V end lost 7 bases, the J end lost 7 bases, and 10 bases lay between the germline ends. The CDR3 covers 12 residues. The CDR3 region has the DNA TGTGCCAGCACCCGGAGGCACGGGGAGCTGTTTTTT. This gives the protein CASTRRHGELFF.

The chain joins TRBV2 to TRBJ2-3; D not certain. The V end was cut by 2 bases, the J end by 5 bases, with 8 bases between. Germline CDR1 SNHLY, CDR2 FYNNEI. The length of the CDR3 is 13 residues. In DNA form, the CDR3 reads TGTGCCAGCAGTGAAACTGGTGGAGATACGCAGTATTTT. Translation gives CASSETGGDTQYF.

The chain joins TRBV6-2 or TRBV6-3 to TRBJ2-7; either TRBD1 or TRBD2 may fit D (5 bases each). Trimming removed 0 bases at V and 2 bases at J, with 14 bases between. CDR1 and CDR2 (germline): MNHEY, SVGEGT. The CDR3 has 16 residues. The CDR3 bases are TGTGCCAGCAGTTACTCGAAACTAGGGACGACCTACGAGCAGTACTTC. Translating gives CASSYSKLGTTYEQYF.

This clonotype has just a few counts. The chain recombines TRBV5-1 with TRBJ1-1; perhaps TRBD1 as D (5 bases). CDR3 length: 13 amino acids. V dropped 6 bases and J dropped 1 base, with 10 bases sitting between them. Germline-derived CDR1 and CDR2 are SGHRS and YFSETQ. The CDR3 nucleotides are TGCGCCAGCACCAGAACAGGGAACACTGAAGCTTTCTTT. Protein sequence: CASTRTGNTEAFF.

The chain recombines TRBV10-3 with TRBJ2-2; perhaps TRBD1 as D (6 bases). Germline V gene data show CDR1 as ENHRY and CDR2 as SYGVKD. This CDR3 has 15 amino acids. V was cut by 4 bases and J by 4 bases, with 13 bases left in between. DNA of the CDR3: TGTGCCATCAGTGGGGGGCTTGCAACCACCGGGGAGCTGTTTTTT. This encodes CAISGGLATTGELFF.

The chain carries TRBV6-2 or TRBV6-3 and TRBJ2-5, with D unclear. Trimming stripped 0 bases from V and 4 bases from J, with 15 bases between. This CDR3 contains 16 residues. The germline gives CDR1 MNHEY, CDR2 SVGEGT. The CDR3 reads CASSYSKREKGETQYF. The CDR3 DNA follows: TGTGCCAGCAGTTACTCGAAGCGCGAAAAGGGAGAGACCCAGTACTTC.

The genes are TRBV27 and TRBJ2-1, with TRBD1 matching over 8 bases. This CDR3 has 15 amino acids. Germline V gene data show CDR1 as MNHEY and CDR2 as SMNVEV (reference sequence). V shed 2 bases, J shed 2 bases, and the junction held 2 bases outside the gene matches. The CDR3 is CASSLGDRPYNEQFF. Here the CDR3 DNA reads TGTGCCAGCAGTTTAGGGGACAGGCCCTACAATGAGCAGTTCTTC.

The sample holds a few counts of this clonotype. This chain uses TRBV7-6 with TRBJ2-2; 7 nucleotides match TRBD1. The V and J ends lost 5 bases and 6 bases, in that order; junction bases with no gene match: 9. CDR3 length: 15 amino acids. Germline V gene sequence: CDR1 SGHVS, CDR2 FNYEAQ. CDR3 amino acids: CASSRDRNEAGELFF. The CDR3 nucleotides read TGTGCCAGCAGCCGGGACAGAAATGAGGCCGGGGAGCTGTTTTTT.

The chain has TRBV28 and TRBJ2-6; tentative D call: TRBD2 (5 bases). Between the trimmed V and J ends, which lost 8 bases and 0 bases, there was a span of 14 bases. Germline V gene lookup returns CDR1 MDHEN and CDR2 SYDVKM. The CDR3 is 16 residues long. The CDR3 DNA is TGTGCCAGCGGGCTGCGGGCGTACTCTGGGGCCAACGTCCTGACTTTC. Translation: CASGLRAYSGANVLTF.

This clonotype showed up many times. This chain uses TRBV29-1 with TRBJ1-1; the D gene is possibly TRBD1 (5 bases). Germline loops: CDR1 SQVTM, CDR2 ANQGSEA. This CDR3 spans 15 amino acids. Deletions cut 4 bases from V and 1 base from J, with 16 bases between. Here the CDR3 DNA reads TGCAGCGTTGCTTATGGGCAACAGGCGAACACTGAAGCTTTCTTT. Residues: CSVAYGQQANTEAFF.

This clonotype has just a few counts. The chain is built from TRBV5-1 and TRBJ2-3; tentatively, D is TRBD1 or TRBD2 (5 bases each). This CDR3 spans 15 amino acids. V dropped 2 bases and J dropped 4 bases, with 14 bases sitting between them. Germline loops: CDR1 SGHRS, CDR2 YFSETQ. The CDR3 DNA is TGCGCCAGCAGCTTTCCCAGGGACGGTGCAGATACGCAGTATTTT. It translates to CASSFPRDGADTQYF.

This clonotype was counted only a few times. The chain is built from TRBV10-1 and TRBJ2-6; no clear D. This CDR3 region has 15 residues. Looked up from germline, CDR1 is WNHNN and CDR2 is SYGVQD (reference sequence). The germline V and J ends were trimmed by 3 bases and 0 bases, with 6 bases remaining between them. CDR3 sequence reads: CASSDGPSGANVLTF. For the CDR3, the DNA is TGCGCCAGCAGTGATGGACCCTCTGGGGCCAACGTCCTGACTTTC.

This clonotype was detected a few times. The chain links TRBV2 to TRBJ2-3, with 7 bases matching TRBD1. CDR3 length equals 15 residues. CDR1 and CDR2 from the germline V gene are SNHLY and FYNNEI. Unmatched junction bases numbered 6, after V lost 4 bases and J lost 2 bases. For the CDR3, the DNA is TGTGCCAGCAGTGTAAGGGGGCCAAACACAGATACGCAGTATTTT. Residues: CASSVRGPNTDTQYF.

This clonotype was picked up a small number of times. J is TRBJ2-1 and V is TRBV6-2 or TRBV6-3, with D possibly matching TRBD2 (6 bases). V was clipped by 8 bases and J by 4 bases, with 12 bases between them. The CDR3 runs to 13 residues. Germline V gene data show CDR1 as MNHEY and CDR2 as SVGEGT. The CDR3 DNA reads as TGTGCCAGCCACCCGGAGGGTTACAATGAGCAGTTCTTC. Residues: CASHPEGYNEQFF.

This clonotype was observed a few times. This sequence joins TRBV4-2 and TRBJ2-2; D tentatively reads TRBD1 or TRBD2 (5 bases each). The V gene's germline CDR1 is LGHNA and CDR2 YNFKEQ. V shed 3 bases and J shed 0 bases, with 8 bases lying between them. CDR3 size: 15 residues. The CDR3 region is CASSQQGPNTGELFF. The CDR3 DNA is TGTGCCAGCAGCCAGCAGGGACCGAACACCGGGGAGCTGTTTTTT.

The CDR3 protein is CASSLAVPSYEQYF. DNA for the CDR3: TGTGCCAGCAGCTTGGCCGTTCCCTCCTACGAGCAGTACTTC. The chain employs TRBV5-5 and TRBJ2-7; no definite D call. CDR3 length equals 14 residues. Per germline, CDR1 SGHKS and CDR2 YYEKEE (reference sequence). The V gene lost 0 bases and the J gene lost 0 bases, with 7 bases spanning the gap.

As to this clonotype: It may be a read error: a sequence one base away is much more abundant. The V gene is TRBV4-3, the J gene TRBJ2-2, with TRBD2 matching 7 bases. Germline assignment: CDR1 LGHNA and CDR2 YSLEER. This CDR3 is built from 15 residues. With 4 bases clipped from V and 4 bases from J, the junction kept 6 bases outside the gene matches. The CDR3 region has the DNA TGCGCCAGCAGCCCTCGGACTAGATTCACCGGGGAGCTGTTTTTT. Translating it yields CASSPRTRFTGELFF.